This entry describes one TCR beta chain. Its antigen remains unknown. The sample belongs to a study of T cells expressing NK-cell markers. General study results and limits: In roughly 6 donors, dominant CD3+CD56+NKG2C+ clones formed about 1.0-7.5% of CD8+ cells. There remained a lack of clarity about HCMV specificity of expanded NKG2C+ T cell clones. Topping the CD3+CD56-NKG2C+ fraction as well were these clonotypes, in a handful of donors.

Beta-chain TCR cDNA was generated via 5'RACE template switching with UMIs. TCRdb reanalyzed the 5' RACE reads and collapses them to one entry per CDR3 protein, without DNA. The sample totals fewer than 400,000 distinct CDR3 sequences. The CDR3 totals 15 residues. Germline loops: CDR1 SGHDT, CDR2 YYEEEE. The sequenced sample was blood T cells: a sorted CD56 or NKG2C T cell subset, CD4+ or CD8+ T cells, or bulk PBMC T cells (not recorded which). This sequence was found in a man aged 18 to 70 in good health. The chain combines TRBV5-6 with TRBJ1-1; TCRdb's assignment of TRBD1 cannot be checked, as there is no DNA. The chain's CDR3 is CASSGGQLKPTEAFF.